The text below deals with one T cell receptor beta chain. V lost 1 base, J lost 5 bases, and 5 bases stayed unmatched. From germline, CDR1 is LGHNA and CDR2 YNFKEQ. The length of the CDR3 is 16 residues. This sample was taken from a study of blood T cells in healthy people across ages. Across the whole study: Template switching picked up about one barcoded beta molecule for each two T cells.

A second PCR of 7 to 11 cycles used a sample-barcoded 5' primer and a J-beta primer mix. Researchers report that each sample yielded at least 3 million CDR3-containing paired-end reads. MiXCR was run by TCRdb on the 5' RACE reads, yielding one entry per CDR3 protein. The sample lists over a million distinct CDR3 sequences, about 23% occurring once. The same sample was also studied in work on T cells of mothers and their children.

This chain links TRBV4-2 with TRBJ2-2, with TRBD2 identical over 9 bases. Source material: blood. The sequence was collected from a girl aged 2 to 9 in good health. This chain's CDR3 is CASSQVGTSGTGELFF. For the CDR3, the DNA is TGTGCCAGCAGCCAAGTCGGAACTAGCGGGACCGGGGAGCTGTTTTTT.